This is a list of T cell receptor beta chains from one sample in a study of blood T cells in healthy people across ages. TCRdb analysed the 5' RACE reads with MiXCR anew, one entry per CDR3 protein. The top ten clones hold approximately 40% of a sample with 660,000 or so distinct CDR3 sequences, around 54% of them seen once. What was sequenced was blood. The receptors come from a man aged 55 to 70 in good health. Each CDR3 is given with its conserved first and last residue. Fields, in order: V gene, J gene, clone size, D gene, CDR3 protein, CDR3 DNA. D genes are given only for firm matches. Clone size is shown for a subset of rows, as once, few, many or a class of expanded clone.

TRBV5-1,TRBJ1-4,NA,TRBD1,CASSLSGTGFYEKLFF,TGCGCCAGCAGCTTGTCCGGGACAGGGTTTTATGAAAAACTGTTTTTT
TRBV9,TRBJ2-1,NA,NA,CASSVGPTGDFYNEQFF,TGTGCCAGCAGCGTAGGCCCAACGGGGGACTTCTACAATGAGCAGTTCTTC
TRBV2,TRBJ2-6,NA,TRBD2,CASRREWGSSSGANVLTF,TGTGCCAGCAGGCGGGAGTGGGGAAGCTCCTCTGGGGCCAACGTCCTGACTTTC
TRBV12-3/TRBV12-4,TRBJ2-5,many,NA,CASTRDYQETQYF,TGTGCCAGCACCCGGGACTACCAAGAGACCCAGTACTTC
TRBV29-1,TRBJ2-1,NA,TRBD2,CSVVGRGRGKASYNEQFF,TGCAGCGTTGTGGGTCGCGGGCGGGGGAAGGCCTCCTACAATGAGCAGTTCTTC
TRBV20-1,TRBJ2-1,few,NA,CSATGRGYEQFF,TGCAGTGCTACTGGGCGGGGCTATGAGCAGTTCTTC
TRBV15,TRBJ2-5,few,TRBD2,CATSRLAGEQETQYF,TGTGCCACCAGCAGACTAGCGGGGGAACAAGAGACCCAGTACTTC
TRBV18,TRBJ1-2,once,NA,CASSPTSGMDGYTF,TGTGCCAGCTCACCAACCTCGGGTATGGATGGCTACACCTTC
TRBV6-5,TRBJ2-1,NA,NA,CASRKSGGPGNEQFF,TGTGCCAGCAGAAAATCCGGGGGGCCCGGCAATGAGCAGTTCTTC
TRBV6-5,TRBJ2-7,NA,TRBD2,CASTRGGAGLAYEQYF,TGTGCCAGCACCCGAGGAGGAGCGGGGTTAGCCTACGAGCAGTACTTC
TRBV29-1,TRBJ1-2,NA,TRBD1,CSVEGTGNYYGYTF,TGCAGCGTTGAAGGGACAGGGAATTACTATGGCTACACCTTC
TRBV7-2,TRBJ2-3,few,TRBD2,CASSRGVWARTDTQYF,TGTGCCAGCAGCCGGGGGGTGTGGGCACGCACAGATACGCAGTATTTT
TRBV27,TRBJ2-7,NA,TRBD2,CASSLPGLAGEQYF,TGTGCCAGCAGTTTACCCGGACTAGCTGGTGAGCAGTACTTC
TRBV7-2,TRBJ1-1,NA,NA,CASSLGGTVNAEAFF,TGTGCCAGCAGCTTAGGGGGGACGGTGAACGCTGAAGCTTTCTTT
TRBV10-3,TRBJ2-1,once,TRBD2,CATLTSTRSNEQFF,TGTGCCACCTTGACTAGCACGAGGTCGAATGAGCAGTTCTTC
TRBV2,TRBJ2-3,NA,NA,CASSGPTSSTDTQYF,TGTGCCAGCAGTGGACCGACAAGTAGCACAGATACGCAGTATTTT
TRBV11-2,TRBJ2-5,few,NA,CASSSAGVRETQYF,TGTGCCAGCAGCTCCGCCGGGGTTCGGGAGACCCAGTACTTC
TRBV6-5,TRBJ2-1,few,TRBD2,CASSYDLAGGNEQFF,TGTGCCAGCAGTTACGATCTAGCGGGGGGGAATGAGCAGTTCTTC
TRBV7-2,TRBJ2-7,many,TRBD1,CASSDRSGTVSYEQYF,TGTGCCAGCAGCGACCGATCCGGGACAGTTTCCTACGAGCAGTACTTC
TRBV29-1,TRBJ2-6,many,NA,CSVEGGFRERVLTF,TGCAGCGTTGAGGGGGGCTTCCGGGAACGCGTCCTGACTTTC
TRBV20-1,TRBJ1-2,few,TRBD1,CSIGTGESYGYTF,TGTAGTATCGGGACAGGGGAAAGCTATGGCTACACCTTC
TRBV5-4,TRBJ1-6,NA,NA,CASSPGEVGSPLHF,TGTGCCAGCAGCCCAGGAGAGGTGGGTTCACCCCTCCACTTT
TRBV4-1,TRBJ2-7,NA,TRBD1,CASSQAPGQGFYEQYF,TGCGCCAGCAGCCAAGCCCCGGGACAGGGATTCTACGAGCAGTACTTC
TRBV20-1,TRBJ1-2,NA,TRBD1,CSAEGTGYGYTF,TGCAGTGCGGAAGGGACAGGGTATGGCTACACCTTC
TRBV29-1,TRBJ2-1,few,NA,CSVGTGAHNEQFF,TGCAGCGTCGGCACCGGGGCACACAATGAGCAGTTCTTC
TRBV4-1,TRBJ1-2,NA,NA,CASSHQMASLGYTF,TGCGCCAGCAGCCACCAAATGGCCAGTCTTGGCTACACCTTC
TRBV20-1,TRBJ2-7,once,NA,CSAPNAQGTYEQYF,TGCAGTGCCCCAAACGCCCAGGGAACCTACGAGCAGTACTTC
TRBV7-2,TRBJ2-3,NA,TRBD1,CASSQTGLSTDTQYF,TGTGCCAGCAGCCAGACAGGGCTTAGCACAGATACGCAGTATTTT
TRBV4-2,TRBJ1-4,NA,TRBD1,CASSQEGQGARKLFF,TGTGCCAGCAGCCAAGAGGGACAGGGGGCGAGAAAACTGTTTTTT
TRBV20-1,TRBJ2-5,NA,NA,CSATGIGQQETQYF,TGCAGTGCCACCGGGATAGGACAGCAAGAGACCCAGTACTTC
TRBV4-1,TRBJ1-1,NA,NA,CASSGQGLLNTEAFF,TGCGCCAGCAGCGGGCAGGGTCTGTTGAACACTGAAGCTTTCTTT
TRBV11-2,TRBJ2-4,NA,NA,CASILDLLRQYF,TGTGCCAGCATCTTAGATCTGTTGCGACAGTACTTC
TRBV29-1,TRBJ1-3,NA,TRBD1,CSISGTGDGNTIYF,TGCAGCATCTCCGGGACAGGGGACGGAAACACCATATATTTT
TRBV12-3/TRBV12-4,TRBJ2-3,once,NA,CAGKEGRSTDTQYF,TGTGCCGGCAAAGAAGGAAGGAGCACAGATACGCAGTATTTT
TRBV5-1,TRBJ2-5,NA,NA,CASSDIGGYNEQYF,TGCGCCAGCAGCGACATTGGGGGTTACAATGAGCAGTACTTC
TRBV4-2,TRBJ2-7,NA,NA,CASSQGEGASYSYEQYF,TGTGCCAGCAGCCAAGGGGAGGGGGCTAGCTACTCCTACGAGCAGTACTTC
TRBV5-4,TRBJ1-6,NA,NA,CASSLVDINSPLHF,TGTGCCAGCAGCTTGGTAGACATTAATTCACCCCTCCACTTT
TRBV27,TRBJ1-2,NA,NA,CASRGNYYGYTF,TGTGCCAGCAGGGGAAATTACTATGGCTACACCTTC
TRBV28,TRBJ1-2,NA,NA,CASSRPSKGYGYTF,TGTGCCAGCAGTCGCCCATCGAAGGGCTATGGCTACACCTTC
TRBV20-1,TRBJ2-7,NA,NA,CSAPASASSEQYF,TGCAGTGCCCCGGCGTCCGCCAGTAGTGAGCAGTACTTC